These 13 T cell receptor beta chains were all obtained from the same sample, sequenced in a study of tumor and adjacent non-tumor tissue in lung cancer. Three rounds of nested PCR, following a modified ARM-PCR protocol, produced the TCRbeta library. TCRdb analysed the multiplex PCR reads with MiXCR anew, one entry per CDR3 protein. Of 78,000 or so distinct CDR3 sequences listed, around 86% are singletons. No cell sorting was done before RNA was extracted from the tissue. The sample taken for sequencing was lung tumor tissue. All receptors come from a woman aged 45-65 years with non-small cell lung cancer.

As to this clonotype: The CDR3 end shows no conserved phenylalanine or tryptophan, and so a read error is likely. The chain employs TRBV29-1 and TRBJ2-5; D possibly corresponds to TRBD1 (5 bases). Per germline, CDR1 SQVTM and CDR2 ANQGSEA. With 4 bases removed from V and 5 bases from J, the gap between germline ends came to 17 bases. This CDR3 spans 14 amino acids. The CDR3 sequence is CSVVGASLCETQYL. In DNA, the CDR3 is TGCAGCGTTGTTGGGGCCTCTTTATGTGAGACCCAGTACTTG.

V usage is TRBV6-1 and J usage is TRBJ2-3; D is ambiguous. The germline V gene has CDR1 MNHNS and CDR2 SASEGT. CDR3 size: 15 residues. The CDR3 loop reads CTGVGGVMTTDTQYF. CDR3 nucleotide sequence: TGTACCGGCGTCGGTGGGGTGATGACCACAGATACGCAGTATTTT.

The genes are TRBV20-1 and TRBJ2-2; 7 bases line up with TRBD2. Germline V CDR1 and CDR2: DFQATT, SNEGSKA (reference sequence). The ends lost 6 bases at V and 4 bases at J; junction bases unmatched: 17. The CDR3 spans 17 residues. This chain's CDR3 is CSAAGLEGGPSTGELFF. In DNA form, the CDR3 reads TGCAGTGCGGCTGGATTAGAGGGAGGGCCCAGCACCGGGGAGCTGTTTTTT.

Concerning this clonotype itself: Sequence at one end of the junction differs from germline and may be a read error. V is TRBV11-1 and J is TRBJ2-7, with 9 bases matching TRBD1. The CDR3 totals 15 residues. Germline assignment: CDR1 SGHAT and CDR2 FQDESV (reference sequence). CDR3: CAISLWDRDVYEQYF. The CDR3 DNA sequence: TGTGCCATCAGCTTATGGGACAGGGACGTGTACGAGCAGTATTTC.

This sequence joins TRBV4-2 and TRBJ2-1; D remains ambiguous. Germline CDR1 is LGHNA and CDR2 is YNFKEQ. This CDR3 has 16 amino acids. V was trimmed by 7 bases and J by 4 bases, leaving 20 bases between them. CDR3 in amino acids: CASNSSLVGRYNEQFF. The CDR3 nucleotides are TGTGCCAGCAACTCCTCCCTAGTTGGCCGGTACAATGAGCAGTTCTTC.

In the case of this clonotype: The DNA is omitted, as the CDR3 cannot be located on it reliably, and the CDR3 follows TCRdb's listing. V gene TRBV6-6 combines with J gene TRBJ1-4; the D call TRBD1 from the table was never checked on the DNA. Looked up from germline, CDR1 is MNHNY and CDR2 is SVGAGI (reference sequence). The CDR3 spans 15 amino acids, including both terminal residues. CDR3 in amino acids: CASSSPEGLMKNCFF.

For this clonotype: Germline and junction disagree at one end, which may indicate a read error. The chain carries TRBV20-1 and TRBJ2-5; TRBD1 is a possible D gene (6 bases). This CDR3 comprises 13 residues. Germline V gene lookup returns CDR1 DFQATT and CDR2 SNEGSKA (reference sequence). The DNA for the CDR3 is TGCAGTACTAGATTGGACAGTCGAGAGACCCTGTACTTC. Its translation is CSTRLDSRETLYF.

For this clonotype: The junction departs from the called germline gene at one end, perhaps through a read error. The chain links TRBV5-6 to TRBJ2-1, with 7 bases lining up with TRBD1. The CDR3 has 15 residues. The germline V gene has CDR1 SGHDT and CDR2 YYEEEE. CDR3 sequence: CVSSSRDRDYNEQFF. As DNA, the CDR3 is TGTGTCAGCAGCTCCCGTGACAGGGACTACAATGAGCAGTTCTTC.

This clonotype was detected only a few times. A junction end diverges from the germline sequence, so it may reflect a read error. This chain links TRBV2 with TRBJ2-1; D gene uncertain. CDR3 length: 15 residues. Looked up from germline, CDR1 is SNHLY and CDR2 is FYNNEI. The CDR3 region is CASREDVVTYNEQIF. CDR3 DNA: TGTGCCAGCAGAGAGGACGTAGTCACCTACAATGAGCAGATCTTC.

Points on this clonotype: Relative to the germline gene, one junction end is altered; a read error may explain this. The chain has TRBV6-1 and TRBJ1-6, with 9 bases identical to TRBD1. This CDR3 region has 15 residues. Germline V gene lookup returns CDR1 MNHNS and CDR2 SASEGT. CDR3 protein: CANSEQGANNSPHHF. The CDR3 DNA sequence: TGTGCCAATAGTGAACAGGGGGCGAATAATTCACCCCACCACTTT.

A note on this clonotype: One end of the junction fails to match germline, which may point to a read error. J is TRBJ1-2 and V is TRBV20-1; D is unresolved. Germline-derived CDR1 and CDR2 are DFQATT and SNEGSKA (reference sequence). CDR3 length: 13 residues. The CDR3 sequence: CSTRDQANYGYTF. The CDR3 bases are TGCAGTACTAGAGATCAAGCTAACTATGGCTACACCTTC.

As regards this clonotype: One junction end does not reproduce the germline sequence, and a read error may be involved. V gene TRBV6-5 combines with J gene TRBJ1-2, with 9 positions matching TRBD1. CDR1 is MNHEY, CDR2 SVGAGI, per germline. CDR3 length equals 12 residues. CDR3 region: CASSSWGQGYAF. In DNA form, the CDR3 reads TGTGCCAGCAGTTCGTGGGGACAGGGATACGCCTTC.

Regarding this clonotype: The germline gene is not matched at one end of the junction; a read error may be the cause. V usage is TRBV29-1 and J usage is TRBJ2-2; D perhaps matches TRBD2 (5 bases). Germline V gene sequence: CDR1 SQVTM, CDR2 ANQGSEA. This CDR3 contains 14 residues. CDR3 residues: CNVGLDANTGELSF. For the CDR3, the DNA is TGCAACGTTGGTCTAGATGCGAACACCGGGGAGCTGTCTTTT.